The clone carrying this T cell receptor beta chain was seen once. Antigen specificity is unknown. Its ends do not fully match the called genes, so a read error is possible. CDR3 length: 14 amino acids. The germline V gene has CDR1 SNHLY and CDR2 FYNNEI. Stated time point: week 5, during vaccination. One vaccine dose held 300 ug of mutant IDH1 20-mer peptide and came with topical imiquimod. The data stem from a study of a mutant IDH1 vaccine in newly diagnosed glioma. At the level of the study: Patients in the study were vaccinated eight times, receiving shots in weeks 1, 3, 5, 7, 11, 15, 19 and 23. Commencement of vaccination occurred 4-6 weeks following radiotherapy alone, or concurrently with temozolomide cycles.

This table comes from immunoSEQ multiplex PCR, and its TCRdb copy is limited to in-frame clones, with some not included. The sample yields about 56,000 clones, approximately 90% seen once. Sequencing used PBMCs, obtained from a glioma patient whose treatment included an IDH1 peptide vaccine. V is TRBV2 and J is TRBJ1-2, with D maybe TRBD1 (5 bases). This sequence originates from a woman in her thirties or forties with glioma. For the CDR3, the DNA is TGTGCCAGCAGGGAAGACAGACAGAACTATGGCTACACCTTC. Translated: CASREDRQNYGYTF.